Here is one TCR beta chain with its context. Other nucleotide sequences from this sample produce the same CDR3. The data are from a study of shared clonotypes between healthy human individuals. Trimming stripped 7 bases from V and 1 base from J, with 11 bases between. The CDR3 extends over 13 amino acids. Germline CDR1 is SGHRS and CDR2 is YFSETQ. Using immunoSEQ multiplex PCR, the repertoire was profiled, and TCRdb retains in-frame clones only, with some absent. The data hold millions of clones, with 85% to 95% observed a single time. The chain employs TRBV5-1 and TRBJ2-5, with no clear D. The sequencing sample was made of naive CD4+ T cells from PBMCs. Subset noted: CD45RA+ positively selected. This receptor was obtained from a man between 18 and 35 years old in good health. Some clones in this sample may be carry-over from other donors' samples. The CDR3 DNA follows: TGCGCCAGCCGATTGGCAGGCCAAGAGACCCAGTACTTC. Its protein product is CASRLAGQETQYF.